The 2 T cell receptor beta chains below all came from one sample that was sequenced in a study of T-cell reconstitution after alpha-beta-depleted transplantation in children. Unique molecular identifiers were incorporated into the prepared TCRbeta library. TCRdb re-derived calls from the PCR reads in MiXCR, one entry per CDR3 protein. The profile shows under 450,000 distinct CDR3 sequences, roughly 16% of them singletons. Sample: PBMCs, mostly from graft donor cells, taken 360 days after TCRalphabeta/CD19-depleted stem cell transplant. The receptor source for this set is a boy under two years old who had a stem cell transplant for Wiskott-Aldrich syndrome, so the T cells may come from the graft donor.

V gene TRBV4-3 combines with J gene TRBJ1-3, with no clear D. The CDR3 is made up of 17 amino acids. Trimming stripped 1 base from V and 0 bases from J, with 13 bases between. Germline CDR1 and CDR2: LGHNA and YSLEER. CDR3 nucleotide sequence: TGCGCCAGCAGCCAAGTCCGAGCAGGAAGCTCTGGAAACACCATATATTTT. Encoded protein: CASSQVRAGSSGNTIYF.

This clonotype has more than one count but fewer than ten. The chain couples TRBV27 to TRBJ1-5; D remains unclear. This CDR3 has 15 residues. Trimming removed 5 bases from V and 1 base from J, with 12 bases in between. Germline CDR1 MNHEY, CDR2 SMNVEV (reference sequence). This CDR3 is CASSLRIGSNQPQHF. The CDR3 DNA sequence: TGTGCCAGCAGTCTACGTATCGGGAGCAATCAGCCCCAGCATTTT.